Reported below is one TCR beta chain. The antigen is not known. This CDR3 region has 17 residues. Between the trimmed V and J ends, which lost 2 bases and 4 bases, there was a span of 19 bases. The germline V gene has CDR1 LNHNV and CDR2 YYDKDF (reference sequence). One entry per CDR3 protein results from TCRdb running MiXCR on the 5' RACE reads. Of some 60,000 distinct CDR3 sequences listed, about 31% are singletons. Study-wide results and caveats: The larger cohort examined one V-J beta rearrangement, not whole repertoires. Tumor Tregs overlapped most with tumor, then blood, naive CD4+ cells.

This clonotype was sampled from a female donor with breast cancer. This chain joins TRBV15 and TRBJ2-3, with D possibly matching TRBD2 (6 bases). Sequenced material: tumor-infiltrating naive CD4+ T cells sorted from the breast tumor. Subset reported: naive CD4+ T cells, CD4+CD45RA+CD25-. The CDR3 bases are TGTGCCACCAGCAGACCGGGAGCCGCAGGCGGGGCAGATACGCAGTATTTT. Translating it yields CATSRPGAAGGADTQYF.